This T cell receptor (beta chain) came from a study of beta chain features in type 1 diabetes. A word on this clone: Its specificity is unknown.

The CDR3 consists of 13 residues. The germline V gene has CDR1 MDHEN and CDR2 SYDVKM. V lost 3 bases, J lost 5 bases, and 10 bases lay in between. The sequenced template was cDNA made from the entire isolated RNA. The read count averaged roughly 4 million across naive, central memory and regulatory T cell samples. Here immunoSEQ multiplex PCR was the method, and the copy in TCRdb shows in-frame clones only, minus some. The repertoire has 680,000 or so clones, roughly 13% of them found once; the top ten carry approximately 0.02%. Findings of the study overall: In every one of the four CD4+ subsets, TCRB CDR3s were moderately but significantly shorter in Type 1 diabetes patients.

This receptor was identified in a man aged 18 to 35 with type 1 diabetes. Sequencing was performed on naive CD4+ T cells from blood. V usage is TRBV28 and J usage is TRBJ1-2; D ambiguous. In nucleotides, the CDR3 is TGTGCCAGCAGTTTGGCACCGATGTATGGCTACACCTTC. Its translation is CASSLAPMYGYTF.